What follows is one T cell receptor beta chain and its context. It lacks a known antigen. The germline V gene provides CDR1 MGHRA and CDR2 YSYEKL. The CDR3 measures 14 amino acids from cysteine to phenylalanine. The entry carries no DNA sequence. Each CD8+ T cell subset was flow-sorted in triplicate, with approximately 300,000 cells per subset placed directly into RLT lysis buffer. To keep memory contaminants out, a stringent definition of naive CD8+ T cells was applied: CD45RO-CCR7+CD27+CD95-. Using standard density gradient centrifugation, peripheral blood mononuclear cells were isolated from buffy coats. Naive CXCR3-negative and CXCR3-positive CD8+ T cells were flow-sorted on a FACSAria III. Total RNA was extracted from sorted cells with an RNeasy Mini Kit. The data belong to a study of CXCR3-negative and CXCR3-positive naive CD8 T cells (dated by TCRdb to the late 2010s). For the study in its entirety: In total, around 140 million TRB reads were obtained, corresponding to roughly 1.5 +/- 0.3 million reads per library. Data from 11 donors, pooled across two independent experiments, went into the diversity and physicochemical repertoire analyses. TRBV-TRBJ cluster analysis included naive subsets from about five donors and memory cells from 3 donors.

Study-wide findings and limitations: Because surface CD5, which is linked to self-reactivity in mice, was comparable between the naive subsets, TCR interaction strength was also inferred from TRB CDR3 physicochemical properties. TRB CDR3s from CXCR3-positive naive cells showed higher hydrophobicity (lower Kidera factor 4), lower energy, and higher strength and volume indices than CXCR3-negative naive cells. TRBV-TRBJ usage was similar between naive CXCR3-negative and CXCR3-positive cells from the same donor, while memory cells showed distinct patterns. Because CXCR3 expression was partially decreased after cryopreservation, freshly isolated PBMCs were used for most assays. Comparably high repertoire diversity was found in both naive subsets, whereas much lower repertoire diversity was found in memory CD8+ T cells.

Sequenced on a NextSeq 550. The Human TCR Profiling Kit (MiLaboratory) was used to prepare UMI-labeled 5' RACE TRB cDNA libraries. The full amount of extracted RNA was used for cDNA synthesis, and the full amount of resulting cDNA was used for PCR amplification. The libraries were made side by side, with each library going through the same number of PCR cycles. The source study handled its data this way. With a requirement of at least two reads per UMI, MIGEC and MiXCR extracted about 48,000 +/- 9,800 unique UMI-labeled TRB cDNA molecules per library. On average, about 40,000 +/- 10,000 functional in-frame TRB CDR3 nucleotide clonotypes lacking stop codons were found per library. After downsampling to 5000 UMI-labeled TRB molecules per sample, diversity metrics, including normalized Shannon-Wiener and Chao1, were computed in VDJtools. For the central five CDR3 residues, VDJtools calculated physicochemical properties weighted by clonotype size, namely interaction energy, strength, volume and Kidera factor 4. Following TCRdb reprocessing, every CDR3 protein sequence forms one entry, and DNA is not provided. The V and J calls come from TCRdb's annotation, not from the publication. The sample's table covers more than 45,000 distinct CDR3 sequences. The top ten clones comprise about 0.4% of the sample.

The clonotype was recovered from a human donor in good health. Some clones in this sample may be carry-over from other donors' samples. Sequenced material: naive CXCR3- CD8+ T cells from blood. The sample's cell subset or site label is to be understood as: CD45RO-CCR7+CD27+CD95- naive CD8+ T cells lacking CXCR3 (TNR3-). The chain joins TRBV4-1 to TRBJ2-4. The CDR3 sequence is CASSQDAGFNAQYF.